There are a few counts of the clone carrying this T cell receptor (beta chain). Its antigen is undetermined. Its ends do not fully match the called genes, so a read error is possible. CDR3 size: 17 residues. Germline loops: CDR1 SEHNR, CDR2 FQNEAQ (reference sequence). With 60 Vbeta and 13 Jbeta primers, the PCR was carried out. Clones were sequenced by immunoSEQ multiplex PCR, and TCRdb holds only the in-frame ones, with some missing. The sample consists of about 200,000 clones, around 84% of them appearing once. The sample belongs to a study of cytomegalovirus exposure and HLA in healthy donors. General study results and limits: Reports described diagnosis of cytomegalovirus status by the classifier as highly specific and sensitive. HLA alleles were associated with 16,000 or so TCR beta sequences in a later analysis at 0.05 false discovery rate. In a later analysis, CMV-associated beta chains were mostly HLA-associated, it appeared. A prior analysis recorded that most TCR beta V segments were productive about 87% or about 30% of the time.

The chain recombines TRBV7-9 with TRBJ2-1, with 9 bases lining up with TRBD2. The TCR originated in a woman under 30 in good health and CMV-seronegative. Material: PBMCs. This CDR3 is CSSSLGALAGTYNEQFF. CDR3 nucleotide sequence: TGTTCCAGCAGCTTAGGGGCCCTAGCGGGAACGTACAATGAGCAGTTCTTC.